This T cell receptor beta chain was captured by sequencing in a study of T cells after yellow fever vaccination. A 5'RACE template-switching step, the method used to make TCR cDNA, added a universal primer site and UMIs. From the 5' RACE reads, TCRdb called clonotypes with MiXCR, one entry per CDR3 protein. The table records hundreds of thousands of distinct CDR3 sequences, under 25% of them present only once. The study, taken as a whole, reports: It was a weaker secondary response, yet one that peaked faster, at day 5 versus 15. Booster samples showed a return of most primary-vaccination clones (roughly 96% CD4, about 85% CD8). Abundant clonotypes from the bulk population could get into FACS-sorted repertoires as contaminants.

As regards this clonotype: The antigen remains unidentified.

Germline V CDR1 and CDR2: MDHEN, SYDVKM. V gave up 3 bases and J gave up 2 bases; unmatched junction bases: 4. This CDR3 contains 16 residues. The receptor's source is a man younger than 40 who received the YFV17D yellow fever vaccine. This sequence joins TRBV28 and TRBJ2-7; TRBD2 matches 13 bases. The starting material was PBMCs, obtained 15 days after the yellow fever booster vaccination. For the CDR3, the DNA is TGTGCCAGCAGTTTGACCGGGACTAGCGGGACCTACGAGCAGTACTTC. Translating gives CASSLTGTSGTYEQYF.